The present TCR beta chain was sequenced within a study of T cells in Graves' hyperthyroidism and ophthalmopathy. Study results and caveats: Blood also carried most thyroid clonotypes expanded above 0.001.

This clonotype was counted ten times or more. What it recognizes is unknown. CDR3 length: 13 amino acids. Germline V gene lookup returns CDR1 SNHLY and CDR2 FYNNEI. With 9 bases clipped from V and 2 bases from J, the junction kept 5 bases outside the gene matches. TCR beta CDR3 regions were amplified from RNA transcripts. The HTBI set primed first-round TCR CDR3 RT-PCR. TCRdb recomputed calls from the multiplex PCR reads with MiXCR, one row per CDR3 protein. The sample carries approximately 200,000 distinct CDR3 sequences, around 20% recorded once. Material for sequencing was blood. This TCR was sampled from a man aged 35 to 55 with Graves' hyperthyroidism. The chain joins TRBV2 to TRBJ2-7, with 9 bases fitting TRBD1. In nucleotides, the CDR3 is TGTGCCAGTCGGGGACAGGGAACCTACGAGCAGTACTTC. Its translation: CASRGQGTYEQYF. Combining the CDR3 with reference TRBV2 and TRBJ2-7 gives the whole variable domain EPEVTQTPSHQVTQMGQEVILRCVPISNHLYFYWYRQILGQKVEFLVSFYNNEISEKSEIFDDQFSVERPDGSNFTLKIRSTKLEDSAMYFCASRGQGTYEQYFGPGTRLTVT.